This is a list of T cell receptor beta chains from one sample in a study of blood T cell repertoires in COVID-19. Assay used: immunoSEQ multiplex PCR; TCRdb lists only in-frame clones, some missing. The sample lists tens of thousands of clones; around 81% were seen once. The sample taken for sequencing was peripheral blood. The receptors were gathered from a woman of 80 years or more with active or convalescent COVID-19. CDR3s include the opening cysteine and the closing phenylalanine or tryptophan. Fields, in order: V gene, J gene, clone size, D gene, CDR3 protein, CDR3 DNA. D genes are given only for firm matches. Some rows have no size entry. The others give once, few or many, or a class for an expanded clone.

V gene: TRBV19; J gene: TRBJ1-1; clone size: NA; D gene: NA; CDR3 protein: CASSSAGLNTEAFF; CDR3 DNA: TGTGCCAGTAGTTCAGCAGGATTGAACACTGAAGCTTTCTTT
V gene: TRBV7-2; J gene: TRBJ1-3; clone size: NA; D gene: NA; CDR3 protein: CASSLVAIGGASGNTIYF; CDR3 DNA: TGTGCCAGCAGCTTAGTAGCTATCGGAGGGGCCTCTGGAAACACCATATATTTT
V gene: TRBV5-4; J gene: TRBJ2-3; clone size: few; D gene: TRBD2; CDR3 protein: CASSQGLAGGWNTQYF; CDR3 DNA: TGTGCCAGCAGTCAGGGACTAGCGGGGGGTTGGAATACGCAGTATTTT
V gene: TRBV10-1; J gene: TRBJ2-5; clone size: NA; D gene: NA; CDR3 protein: CASSEWPRLLETQYF; CDR3 DNA: TGCGCCAGCAGTGAGTGGCCCCGACTGCTAGAGACCCAGTACTTC
V gene: TRBV4-3; J gene: TRBJ1-2; clone size: NA; D gene: NA; CDR3 protein: CASSPGYGYTF; CDR3 DNA: TGCGCCAGCAGCCCCGGTTATGGCTACACCTTC
V gene: TRBV13; J gene: TRBJ1-3; clone size: few; D gene: NA; CDR3 protein: CASSFTPLAGVSSGNTIYF; CDR3 DNA: TGTGCCAGCAGCTTTACTCCCCTCGCAGGTGTGAGCTCTGGAAACACCATATATTTT
V gene: TRBV19; J gene: TRBJ2-2; clone size: few; D gene: TRBD2; CDR3 protein: CASSGGLKRNTGELFF; CDR3 DNA: TGTGCCAGTAGCGGGGGGTTGAAACGGAACACCGGGGAGCTGTTTTTT
V gene: TRBV5-5; J gene: TRBJ1-5; clone size: NA; D gene: TRBD1; CDR3 protein: CASSPGTGGNQPQHF; CDR3 DNA: TGTGCCAGCAGCCCGGGGACAGGGGGCAATCAGCCCCAGCATTTT
V gene: TRBV28; J gene: TRBJ2-6; clone size: NA; D gene: TRBD1; CDR3 protein: CASSNTGGKPSGANVLTF; CDR3 DNA: TGTGCCAGCAGTAACACAGGGGGCAAACCCTCTGGGGCCAACGTCCTGACTTTC
V gene: TRBV5-1; J gene: TRBJ2-3; clone size: NA; D gene: TRBD2; CDR3 protein: CASSSSSGTMDTQYF; CDR3 DNA: TGCGCCAGCAGCTCCTCTAGCGGGACCATGGATACGCAGTATTTT
V gene: TRBV10-3; J gene: TRBJ2-7; clone size: NA; D gene: TRBD2; CDR3 protein: CAISDPRLAGYEQYF; CDR3 DNA: TGTGCCATCAGTGACCCTCGACTAGCGGGGTACGAGCAGTACTTC
V gene: TRBV28; J gene: TRBJ2-7; clone size: NA; D gene: NA; CDR3 protein: CASSLSQVGGEQYF; CDR3 DNA: TGTGCCAGCAGTTTAAGTCAGGTAGGGGGCGAGCAGTACTTC
V gene: TRBV7-2; J gene: TRBJ1-1; clone size: NA; D gene: NA; CDR3 protein: CASSPRTDWGAFF; CDR3 DNA: TGTGCCAGCAGCCCCCGGACAGACTGGGGAGCTTTCTTT
V gene: TRBV11-2; J gene: TRBJ2-1; clone size: once; D gene: TRBD2; CDR3 protein: CASSSILAGGYEQFF; CDR3 DNA: TGTGCCAGCAGCTCCATACTAGCGGGGGGTTATGAGCAGTTCTTC
V gene: TRBV2; J gene: TRBJ2-7; clone size: NA; D gene: NA; CDR3 protein: CASSERVSSYEQYF; CDR3 DNA: TGTGCCAGCAGTGAACGGGTTAGCTCCTACGAGCAGTACTTC
V gene: TRBV3-1/TRBV3-2; J gene: TRBJ1-1; clone size: NA; D gene: NA; CDR3 protein: CASSQFDRNTEAFF; CDR3 DNA: TGTGCCAGCAGCCAATTTGACAGGAACACTGAAGCTTTCTTT
V gene: TRBV18; J gene: TRBJ1-2; clone size: NA; D gene: NA; CDR3 protein: CASSPNQASYAYGYTF; CDR3 DNA: TGTGCCAGCTCACCAAATCAGGCAAGCTACGCCTATGGCTACACCTTC
V gene: TRBV16; J gene: TRBJ2-6; clone size: NA; D gene: NA; CDR3 protein: CASSQSSSGANVLTF; CDR3 DNA: TGTGCCAGCAGCCAATCGAGCTCTGGGGCCAACGTCCTGACTTTC
V gene: TRBV6-5; J gene: TRBJ1-1; clone size: NA; D gene: NA; CDR3 protein: CASFREGTEAFF; CDR3 DNA: TGTGCCAGCTTTAGGGAGGGTACTGAAGCTTTCTTT
V gene: TRBV11-2; J gene: TRBJ1-3; clone size: NA; D gene: NA; CDR3 protein: CASSPMGNVDTIYF; CDR3 DNA: TGTGCCAGCAGCCCCATGGGCAACGTGGACACCATATATTTT
V gene: TRBV7-3; J gene: TRBJ2-1; clone size: NA; D gene: TRBD2; CDR3 protein: CASSLSYLAGANEQFF; CDR3 DNA: TGTGCCAGCAGCTTAAGCTATCTAGCGGGAGCAAATGAGCAGTTCTTC
V gene: TRBV7-8; J gene: TRBJ2-3; clone size: few; D gene: TRBD2; CDR3 protein: CASSFSGGAPDTQYF; CDR3 DNA: TGTGCCAGCAGCTTTAGCGGGGGGGCCCCAGATACGCAGTATTTT
V gene: TRBV4-3; J gene: TRBJ2-7; clone size: NA; D gene: TRBD1; CDR3 protein: CASSMDRFYEQYF; CDR3 DNA: TGCGCCAGCAGCATGGACAGGTTCTACGAGCAGTACTTC
V gene: TRBV20-1; J gene: TRBJ2-1; clone size: NA; D gene: NA; CDR3 protein: CSAGTGNEQFF; CDR3 DNA: TGCAGTGCTGGGACTGGCAATGAGCAGTTCTTC
V gene: TRBV12-5; J gene: TRBJ1-2; clone size: NA; D gene: NA; CDR3 protein: CASGLVLKGDYTF; CDR3 DNA: TGTGCTAGTGGTTTGGTACTGAAGGGGGACTACACCTTC
V gene: TRBV6-4; J gene: TRBJ2-7; clone size: NA; D gene: TRBD1; CDR3 protein: CASSADRLHHYEQYF; CDR3 DNA: TGTGCCAGCAGTGCGGACAGGCTACACCACTACGAGCAGTACTTC
V gene: TRBV18; J gene: TRBJ2-3; clone size: NA; D gene: TRBD1; CDR3 protein: CASSPGQISTDTQYF; CDR3 DNA: TGTGCCAGCTCACCGGGACAGATTAGCACAGATACGCAGTATTTT
V gene: TRBV28; J gene: TRBJ1-1; clone size: NA; D gene: NA; CDR3 protein: CASSREEGIPMNTEAFF; CDR3 DNA: TGTGCCAGCAGCCGCGAGGAGGGGATTCCCATGAACACTGAAGCTTTCTTT
V gene: TRBV24-1; J gene: TRBJ2-5; clone size: NA; D gene: TRBD2; CDR3 protein: CATSDRAGGTKETQYF; CDR3 DNA: TGTGCCACCAGTGACCGAGCGGGGGGAACTAAAGAGACCCAGTACTTC
V gene: TRBV7-9; J gene: TRBJ2-7; clone size: NA; D gene: NA; CDR3 protein: CASSPSITSGAYEQYF; CDR3 DNA: TGTGCCAGCAGCCCGAGTATCACCTCAGGGGCCTACGAGCAGTACTTC
V gene: TRBV9; J gene: TRBJ1-1; clone size: NA; D gene: NA; CDR3 protein: CASSVGQRLSEAFF; CDR3 DNA: TGTGCCAGCAGCGTAGGACAGAGGCTATCTGAAGCTTTCTTT
V gene: TRBV28; J gene: TRBJ2-3; clone size: NA; D gene: TRBD2; CDR3 protein: CASSLYTSGGHRVDTQYF; CDR3 DNA: TGTGCCAGCAGTTTATACACTAGCGGGGGTCACAGGGTAGATACGCAGTATTTT
V gene: TRBV10-3; J gene: TRBJ2-5; clone size: NA; D gene: TRBD1; CDR3 protein: CAIRPGQKETQYF; CDR3 DNA: TGTGCCATCAGACCGGGACAGAAAGAGACCCAGTACTTC
V gene: TRBV18; J gene: TRBJ1-1; clone size: NA; D gene: TRBD1; CDR3 protein: CASSPRVGQGAGTEAFF; CDR3 DNA: TGTGCCAGCTCACCACGAGTTGGGCAGGGGGCAGGAACTGAAGCTTTCTTT
V gene: TRBV4-1; J gene: TRBJ1-6; clone size: NA; D gene: TRBD1; CDR3 protein: CASSQGTGGEESPLHF; CDR3 DNA: TGCGCCAGCAGCCAAGGGACAGGGGGCGAAGAATCACCCCTCCACTTT
V gene: TRBV9; J gene: TRBJ2-7; clone size: few; D gene: TRBD2; CDR3 protein: CASSPGISGEQYF; CDR3 DNA: TGTGCCAGCAGCCCAGGGATTAGCGGGGAGCAGTACTTC
V gene: TRBV24-1; J gene: TRBJ2-1; clone size: NA; D gene: TRBD2; CDR3 protein: CATSTSGVSYNEQFF; CDR3 DNA: TGTGCCACCAGTACTAGCGGGGTATCCTACAATGAGCAGTTCTTC
V gene: TRBV7-9; J gene: TRBJ2-2; clone size: medium-sized; D gene: TRBD1; CDR3 protein: CASISSGTANTGELFF; CDR3 DNA: TGTGCCAGCATTTCGTCAGGGACAGCCAACACCGGGGAGCTGTTTTTT
V gene: TRBV29-1; J gene: TRBJ1-1; clone size: NA; D gene: NA; CDR3 protein: CSVDTGPDAFF; CDR3 DNA: TGCAGCGTCGATACAGGGCCGGATGCTTTCTTT
V gene: TRBV29-1; J gene: TRBJ2-1; clone size: NA; D gene: NA; CDR3 protein: CSVAGLRGNEQFF; CDR3 DNA: TGCAGCGTTGCGGGTTTAAGAGGGAATGAGCAGTTCTTC
V gene: TRBV10-1; J gene: TRBJ2-4; clone size: NA; D gene: NA; CDR3 protein: CASSPSVGSKNIQYF; CDR3 DNA: TGCGCCAGCAGTCCTAGCGTTGGGTCCAAAAACATTCAGTACTTC
V gene: TRBV2; J gene: TRBJ1-1; clone size: NA; D gene: NA; CDR3 protein: CASRARWGGGTEAFF; CDR3 DNA: TGTGCCAGCAGGGCCAGATGGGGAGGTGGGACTGAAGCTTTCTTT
V gene: TRBV19; J gene: TRBJ1-5; clone size: NA; D gene: NA; CDR3 protein: CASRAARLNQPQHF; CDR3 DNA: TGTGCCAGTAGAGCGGCCCGCCTGAATCAGCCCCAGCATTTT
V gene: TRBV5-1; J gene: TRBJ2-1; clone size: NA; D gene: NA; CDR3 protein: CASRIGQNNEQFF; CDR3 DNA: TGCGCCAGCAGGATCGGACAGAACAATGAGCAGTTCTTC
V gene: TRBV4-3; J gene: TRBJ2-7; clone size: once; D gene: TRBD1; CDR3 protein: CASSQDPAGQGVYEQYF; CDR3 DNA: TGCGCCAGCAGCCAAGATCCCGCGGGACAGGGGGTTTACGAGCAGTACTTC
V gene: TRBV7-9; J gene: TRBJ2-5; clone size: once; D gene: TRBD2; CDR3 protein: CASSLALAGGPQETQYF; CDR3 DNA: TGTGCCAGCAGCTTAGCCTTAGCGGGGGGACCACAAGAGACCCAGTACTTC
V gene: TRBV7-2; J gene: TRBJ2-2; clone size: NA; D gene: TRBD1; CDR3 protein: CASSGDRGGGELFF; CDR3 DNA: TGTGCCAGCAGCGGGGACAGGGGTGGCGGGGAGCTGTTTTTT
V gene: TRBV5-4; J gene: TRBJ1-1; clone size: NA; D gene: NA; CDR3 protein: CASSSYSEAFF; CDR3 DNA: TGTGCCAGCAGCTCCTACTCTGAAGCTTTCTTT
V gene: TRBV6-1; J gene: TRBJ1-2; clone size: NA; D gene: TRBD1; CDR3 protein: CASSKAGGGGYTF; CDR3 DNA: TGTGCCAGCAGTAAAGCAGGGGGCGGCGGCTACACCTTC
V gene: TRBV23-1; J gene: TRBJ2-3; clone size: NA; D gene: NA; CDR3 protein: CASSRPIGQCTDTQYF; CDR3 DNA: TGCGCCAGCAGTCGACCCATCGGACAGTGCACAGATACGCAGTATTTT
V gene: TRBV20-1; J gene: TRBJ2-7; clone size: NA; D gene: TRBD1; CDR3 protein: CSASIRTGTYEQYF; CDR3 DNA: TGCAGTGCTAGTATACGGACAGGGACCTACGAGCAGTACTTC
V gene: TRBV7-6; J gene: TRBJ2-7; clone size: NA; D gene: NA; CDR3 protein: CASSLSGENPYEQYF; CDR3 DNA: TGTGCCAGCAGCTTAAGCGGCGAGAATCCCTACGAGCAGTACTTC
V gene: TRBV27; J gene: TRBJ2-1; clone size: NA; D gene: NA; CDR3 protein: CASRPSGGPYNEQFF; CDR3 DNA: TGTGCCAGCAGACCCTCAGGGGGGCCCTACAATGAGCAGTTCTTC
V gene: TRBV7-3; J gene: TRBJ1-1; clone size: NA; D gene: NA; CDR3 protein: CASSLTVGLHTEAFF; CDR3 DNA: TGTGCCAGCAGCTTAACAGTGGGGCTGCACACTGAAGCTTTCTTT
V gene: TRBV6-4; J gene: TRBJ2-1; clone size: NA; D gene: NA; CDR3 protein: CASSGAGNPQHNEQFF; CDR3 DNA: TGTGCCAGCTCTGGGGCGGGGAACCCCCAACACAATGAGCAGTTCTTC